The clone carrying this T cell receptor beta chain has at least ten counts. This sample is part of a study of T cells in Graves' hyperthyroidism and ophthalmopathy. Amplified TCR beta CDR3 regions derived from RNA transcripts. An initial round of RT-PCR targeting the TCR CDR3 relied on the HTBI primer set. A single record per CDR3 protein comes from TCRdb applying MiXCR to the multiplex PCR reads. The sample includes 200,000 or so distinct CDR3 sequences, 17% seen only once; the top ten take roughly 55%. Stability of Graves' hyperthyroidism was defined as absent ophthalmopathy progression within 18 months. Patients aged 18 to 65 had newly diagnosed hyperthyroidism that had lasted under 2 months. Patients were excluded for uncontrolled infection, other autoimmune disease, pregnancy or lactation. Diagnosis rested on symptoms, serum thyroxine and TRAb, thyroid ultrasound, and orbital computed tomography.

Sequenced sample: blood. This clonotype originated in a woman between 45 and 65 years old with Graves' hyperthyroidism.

The CDR3 is CASSRGTENTEAFF. The CDR3, as DNA: TGTGCCAGCAGCCGTGGGACCGAGAACACTGAAGCTTTCTTT. The chain recombines TRBV12-3 or TRBV12-4 with TRBJ1-1; a weak D match, TRBD1 (5 bases). V lost 6 bases and J lost 1, with 12 bases in between. The CDR3 is 14 amino acids.